This TCR beta chain was sequenced for a study of beta chain features in type 1 diabetes. Stem cell-like memory, regulatory, central memory and naive CD4+ cells were sorted via CD45RO/CCR7/CD25/CD127/CD95/CD27. General study findings and limits: cDNA sequencing could over-represent cells with high TCR expression. For Type 1 diabetes patients, all four CD4+ subsets carried TCRB CDR3s that were moderately but significantly shorter.

CDR1 is SQVTM and CDR2 is ANQGSEA in the germline V gene. CDR3 length: 13 amino acids. With 3 bases removed from V and 12 bases from J, the gap between germline ends came to 18 bases. Every isolated RNA sample was fully reverse transcribed, so sequencing captured expressed TCRB transcripts. The data were produced by immunoSEQ multiplex PCR, yet TCRdb's version contains in-frame clones alone and is incomplete. This table holds about 300,000 clones, roughly 8% found once. Comment on this clone: The antigen is unknown.

The clonotype was recovered from a woman aged 18-29 years in good health. Sequenced: central memory CD4+ T cells from blood. J is TRBJ2-1 and V is TRBV29-1, with TRBD2 as a possible D gene (6 bases). In DNA form, the CDR3 reads TGCAGCGTTGATATTCGGGGGAGTGAAGGGCAGTTCTTC. Encoded protein: CSVDIRGSEGQFF.